Listed below are T cell receptor beta chains from one sample, sequenced in a study of T-cell memory formation after mild COVID-19. One entry per CDR3 protein, called by TCRdb with MiXCR from the 5' RACE reads. The data show roughly 600,000 distinct CDR3 sequences, about a sixth seen once. The specimen was PBMCs or a T cell subset sorted from them (not recorded which). The source of these receptors is an adult woman who had mild COVID-19 (a few samples of this study predate the infection). Cell type and time point are not known. The CDR3 runs from the conserved cysteine through the conserved F or W. Each record gives: D gene, V gene, J gene, clone size, CDR3 protein, CDR3 DNA. A D gene is named only where the DNA matches it firmly. Some rows have no size entry. The others give once, few or many, or a class for an expanded clone.

D: .
V: TRBV29-1
J: TRBJ2-5
size: few
CDR3: CSVEEGRGETQYF
DNA: TGCAGCGTTGAAGAGGGTCGGGGAGAGACCCAGTACTTC

D: .
V: TRBV6-6
J: TRBJ1-5
size: .
CDR3: CASSYEMSGNQPQHF
DNA: TGTGCCAGCAGTTACGAAATGTCAGGGAATCAGCCCCAGCATTTT

D: .
V: TRBV5-1
J: TRBJ1-3
size: .
CDR3: CASSTDRGNTIYF
DNA: TGCGCCAGCAGCACAGACAGAGGAAACACCATATATTTT

D: TRBD2
V: TRBV7-2
J: TRBJ2-2
size: .
CDR3: CASSSDAIAGAGELFF
DNA: TGTGCCAGCAGTTCGGACGCGATAGCGGGCGCCGGGGAGCTGTTTTTT

D: .
V: TRBV20-1
J: TRBJ2-7
size: few
CDR3: CSARDPSGQEDEQYF
DNA: TGCAGTGCTAGAGATCCTAGTGGCCAGGAGGACGAGCAGTACTTC

D: .
V: TRBV10-2
J: TRBJ2-7
size: few
CDR3: CASSGTGNEQYF
DNA: TGCGCCAGCAGTGGAACAGGGAACGAGCAGTACTTC

D: .
V: TRBV29-1
J: TRBJ2-7
size: .
CDR3: CSVEVGKASYEQYF
DNA: TGCAGCGTTGAAGTGGGAAAAGCCTCCTACGAGCAGTACTTC

D: TRBD1
V: TRBV4-1
J: TRBJ1-4
size: few
CDR3: CASSPPIGQGNEKLFF
DNA: TGCGCCAGCAGCCCCCCTATCGGACAGGGAAATGAAAAACTGTTTTTT

D: TRBD1
V: TRBV18
J: TRBJ1-1
size: .
CDR3: CASEWGAGGADTEAFF
DNA: TGTGCCAGCGAATGGGGGGCAGGGGGCGCAGACACTGAAGCTTTCTTT

D: .
V: TRBV29-1
J: TRBJ2-2
size: once
CDR3: CSVEGQPNTGELFF
DNA: TGCAGCGTTGAGGGCCAGCCGAACACCGGGGAGCTGTTTTTT

D: .
V: TRBV7-2
J: TRBJ1-2
size: .
CDR3: CASSLGGYRSVLF
DNA: TGTGCCAGCAGCTTAGGAGGCTACAGGTCGGTTCTCTTC

D: .
V: TRBV2
J: TRBJ1-1
size: few
CDR3: CASAVVYREHGINTEAFF
DNA: TGTGCCAGTGCAGTAGTTTACCGAGAACATGGTATAAACACTGAAGCTTTCTTT

D: TRBD1
V: TRBV5-1
J: TRBJ1-1
size: .
CDR3: CASSADRANTEAFF
DNA: TGCGCCAGCAGTGCCGACAGGGCGAACACTGAAGCTTTCTTT

D: .
V: TRBV6-5
J: TRBJ2-6
size: many
CDR3: CASSYQSGANVLTF
DNA: TGTGCCAGCAGTTATCAATCTGGGGCCAACGTCCTGACTTTC

D: .
V: TRBV24-1
J: TRBJ2-1
size: .
CDR3: CATSRGVSGGEQFF
DNA: TGTGCCACCAGCCGGGGAGTGTCGGGCGGTGAGCAGTTCTTC

D: .
V: TRBV12-3/TRBV12-4
J: TRBJ2-5
size: few
CDR3: CASSFLDLQETQYF
DNA: TGTGCCAGCAGTTTTTTAGATCTCCAAGAGACCCAGTACTTC

D: TRBD2
V: TRBV6-7
J: TRBJ2-1
size: few
CDR3: CASSYSASGRGYGNEQFF
DNA: TGTGCCAGCAGTTACTCCGCTAGCGGGAGAGGATATGGGAATGAGCAGTTCTTC

D: TRBD2
V: TRBV20-1
J: TRBJ2-1
size: few
CDR3: CSALLAGGLSHEQFF
DNA: TGCAGTGCTCTCCTAGCGGGGGGACTAAGTCATGAGCAGTTCTTC

D: .
V: TRBV7-2
J: TRBJ2-3
size: few
CDR3: CASSSLWADTQYF
DNA: TGTGCCAGCAGCTCCCTTTGGGCAGATACGCAGTATTTT

D: .
V: TRBV6-5
J: TRBJ1-5
size: .
CDR3: CASSSVAGWSHERPQHF
DNA: TGTGCCAGCAGTTCCGTAGCGGGGTGGTCCCATGAGCGGCCCCAGCATTTT

D: TRBD1
V: TRBV18
J: TRBJ2-7
size: many
CDR3: CASSPQGAGYEQYF
DNA: TGTGCCAGCAGCCCCCAGGGGGCCGGCTACGAGCAGTACTTC